Sequencing of this T cell receptor (beta chain) was carried out in a study of T cells in Graves' hyperthyroidism and ophthalmopathy. Study results and caveats: Through a model of 13 V-J features, ophthalmopathy was separated from stable hyperthyroidism.

CDR3 length equals 16 residues. Germline V gives CDR1 LGHNA, CDR2 YNFKEQ. The V gene lost 0 bases and the J gene lost 8 bases, with 19 bases spanning the gap. Concerning this clonotype: Its antigen remains unidentified.

The investigators amplified TCR beta CDR3 regions from RNA transcripts. The HTBI primer set served for first-round RT-PCR of the TCR CDR3. TCRdb analysed the multiplex PCR reads with MiXCR anew, one entry per CDR3 protein. The table lists fewer than 350,000 distinct CDR3 sequences, about 13% of them singletons, with roughly 7.9% in the top ten. The V call is TRBV4-2, the J call TRBJ1-2, with a tentative D call TRBD1 (5 bases). The clonotype was recovered from a woman aged 40 to 50 with Graves' hyperthyroidism. The sample comprised blood. The CDR3 DNA is TGTGCCAGCAGCCAAGAATGGGTAGTGGGGACCCTGGGCTACACCTTC. Its protein product is CASSQEWVVGTLGYTF.